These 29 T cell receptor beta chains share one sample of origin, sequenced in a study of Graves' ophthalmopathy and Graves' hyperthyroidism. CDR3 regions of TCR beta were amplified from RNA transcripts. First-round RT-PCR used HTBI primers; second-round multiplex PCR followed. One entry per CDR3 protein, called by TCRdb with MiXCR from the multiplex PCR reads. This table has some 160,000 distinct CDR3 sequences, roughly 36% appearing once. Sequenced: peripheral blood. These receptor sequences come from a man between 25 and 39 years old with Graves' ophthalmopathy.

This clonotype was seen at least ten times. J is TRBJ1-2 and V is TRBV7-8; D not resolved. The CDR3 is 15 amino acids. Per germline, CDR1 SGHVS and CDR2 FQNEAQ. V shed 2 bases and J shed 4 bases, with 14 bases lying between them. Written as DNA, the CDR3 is TGTGCCAGCAGCTTACTGAGGGTCCCTAGCTATGGCTACACCTTC. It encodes CASSLLRVPSYGYTF.

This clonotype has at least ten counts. In DNA form, the CDR3 reads TGCGCCAGCAGCCAGACTAGCGGGAGGGGCGAGACCCAGTACTTC. Translating it yields CASSQTSGRGETQYF. The chain joins TRBV5-1 to TRBJ2-5, with 14 bases identical to TRBD2. Germline-derived CDR1 and CDR2 are SGHRS and YFSETQ. V was clipped by 4 bases and J by 5 bases; unmatched bases: 4. The CDR3 spans 15 residues. The full variable domain, with the rest looked up from reference TRBV5-1 and TRBJ2-5, is KAGVTQTPRYLIKTRGQQVTLSCSPISGHRSVSWYQQTPGQGLQFLFEYFSETQRNKGNFPGRFSGRQFSNSRSEMNVSTLELGDSALYLCASSQTSGRGETQYFGPGTRLLVL.

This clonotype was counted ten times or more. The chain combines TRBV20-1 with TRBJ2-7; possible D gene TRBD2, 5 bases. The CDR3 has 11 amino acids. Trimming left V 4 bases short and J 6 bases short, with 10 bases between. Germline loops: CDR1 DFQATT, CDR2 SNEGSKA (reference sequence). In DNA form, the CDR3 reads TGCAGTGCTACGGGGTCGATCGAGCAGTACTTC. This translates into CSATGSIEQYF.

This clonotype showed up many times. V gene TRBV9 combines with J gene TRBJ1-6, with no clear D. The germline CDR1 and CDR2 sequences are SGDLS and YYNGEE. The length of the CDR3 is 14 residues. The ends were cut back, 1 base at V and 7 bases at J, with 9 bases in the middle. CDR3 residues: CASSVQTSNSPLHF. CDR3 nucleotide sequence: TGTGCCAGCAGCGTACAGACGTCCAATTCACCCCTCCACTTT.

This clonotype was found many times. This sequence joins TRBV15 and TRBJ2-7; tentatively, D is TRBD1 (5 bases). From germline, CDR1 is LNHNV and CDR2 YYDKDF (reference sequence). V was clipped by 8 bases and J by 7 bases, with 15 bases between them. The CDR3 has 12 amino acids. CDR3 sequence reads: CATGVGAAEQYF. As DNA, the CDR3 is TGTGCCACCGGAGTTGGGGCTGCTGAGCAGTACTTC.

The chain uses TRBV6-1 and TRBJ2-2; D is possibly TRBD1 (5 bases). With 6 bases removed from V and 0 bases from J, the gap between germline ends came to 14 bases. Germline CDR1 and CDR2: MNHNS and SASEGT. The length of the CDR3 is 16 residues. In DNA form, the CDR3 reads TGTGCCAGCAGGAAGCCAGGGTCATCGAACACCGGGGAGCTGTTTTTT. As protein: CASRKPGSSNTGELFF.

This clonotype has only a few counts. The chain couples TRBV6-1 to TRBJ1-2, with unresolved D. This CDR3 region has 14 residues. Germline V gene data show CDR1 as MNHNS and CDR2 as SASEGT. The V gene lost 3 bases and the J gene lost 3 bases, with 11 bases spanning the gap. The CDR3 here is CASSDLSADYGYTF. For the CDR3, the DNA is TGTGCCAGCAGTGACCTGTCAGCGGACTATGGCTACACCTTC.

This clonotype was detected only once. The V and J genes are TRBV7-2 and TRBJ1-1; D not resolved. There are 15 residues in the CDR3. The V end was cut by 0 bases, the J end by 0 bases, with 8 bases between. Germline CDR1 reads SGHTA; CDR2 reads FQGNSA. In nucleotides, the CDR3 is TGTGCCAGCAGCTTAGCGGCCTTATTGAACACTGAAGCTTTCTTT. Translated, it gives CASSLAALLNTEAFF.

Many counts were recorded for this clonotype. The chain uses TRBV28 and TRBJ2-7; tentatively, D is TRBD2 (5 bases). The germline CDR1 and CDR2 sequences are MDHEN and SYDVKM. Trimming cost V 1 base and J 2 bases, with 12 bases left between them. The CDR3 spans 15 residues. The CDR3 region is CASSLSSGSTYEQYF. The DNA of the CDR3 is TGTGCCAGCAGTTTATCTTCGGGATCTACCTACGAGCAGTACTTC.

CDR3 protein: CASSLGATVQETQYF. Here the CDR3 DNA reads TGTGCCAGCAGCTTAGGCGCGACCGTCCAAGAGACCCAGTACTTC. The chain employs TRBV7-2 and TRBJ2-5; D uncertain. Germline V gene data show CDR1 as SGHTA and CDR2 as FQGNSA. The CDR3 loop spans 15 amino acids. The ends were cut back, 1 base at V and 1 base at J, with 10 bases in the middle. Looking up the rest from reference TRBV7-2 and TRBJ2-5 gives the full variable domain: GAGVSQSPSNKVTEKGKDVELRCDPISGHTALYWYRQSLGQGLEFLIYFQGNSAPDKSGLPSDRFSAERTGGSVSTLTIQRTQQEDSAVYLCASSLGATVQETQYFGPGTRLLVL.

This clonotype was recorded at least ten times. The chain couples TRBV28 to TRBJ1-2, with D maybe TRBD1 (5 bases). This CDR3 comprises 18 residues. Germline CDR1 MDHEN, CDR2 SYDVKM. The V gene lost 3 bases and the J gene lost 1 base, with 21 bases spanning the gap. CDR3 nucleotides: TGTGCCAGCAGTTTCCGCCCCGGGGACGAGGAATTTAACTATGGCTACACCTTC. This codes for CASSFRPGDEEFNYGYTF.

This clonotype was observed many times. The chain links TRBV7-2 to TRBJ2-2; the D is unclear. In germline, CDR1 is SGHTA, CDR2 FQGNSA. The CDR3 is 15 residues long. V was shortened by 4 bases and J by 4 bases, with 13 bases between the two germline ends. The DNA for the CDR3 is TGTGCCAGCAGCTCACTGACTCGTTCCACCGGGGAGCTGTTTTTT. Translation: CASSSLTRSTGELFF.

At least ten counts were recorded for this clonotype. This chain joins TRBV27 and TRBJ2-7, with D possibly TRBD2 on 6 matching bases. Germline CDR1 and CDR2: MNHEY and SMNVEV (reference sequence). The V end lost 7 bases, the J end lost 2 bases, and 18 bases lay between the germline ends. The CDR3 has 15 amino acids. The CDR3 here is CASMMGGSYTYEQYF. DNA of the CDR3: TGTGCCAGCATGATGGGGGGAAGTTACACCTACGAGCAGTACTTC.

The CDR3 nucleotides read TGTGCCAGCAGCGAAGGGACCGACGAGCAGTACTTC. This codes for CASSEGTDEQYF. The chain combines TRBV11-2 with TRBJ2-7; perhaps D is TRBD1 or TRBD2 (5 bases each). The V gene lost 5 bases and the J gene lost 5 bases, with 10 bases spanning the gap. Germline lookup yields CDR1 SGHAT and CDR2 FQNNGV. This CDR3 is built from 12 residues.

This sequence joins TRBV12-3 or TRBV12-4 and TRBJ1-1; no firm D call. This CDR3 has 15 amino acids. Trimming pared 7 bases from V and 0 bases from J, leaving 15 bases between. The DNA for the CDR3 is TGTGCCAGCAACCGGTTGCCGACTATGAACACTGAAGCTTTCTTT. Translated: CASNRLPTMNTEAFF.

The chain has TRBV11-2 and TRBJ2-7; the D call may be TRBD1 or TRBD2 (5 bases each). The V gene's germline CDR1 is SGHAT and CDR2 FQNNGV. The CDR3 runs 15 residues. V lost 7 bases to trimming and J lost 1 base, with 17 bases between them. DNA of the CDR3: TGTGCCAGCAACGATCCGGGACGGATTTCCTACGAGCAGTACTTC. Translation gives CASNDPGRISYEQYF.

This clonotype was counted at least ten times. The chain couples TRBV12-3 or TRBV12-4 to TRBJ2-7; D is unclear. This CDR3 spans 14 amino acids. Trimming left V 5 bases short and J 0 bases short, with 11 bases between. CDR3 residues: CASSPDFPSYEQYF. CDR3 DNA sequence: TGTGCCAGCAGTCCCGACTTTCCCTCCTACGAGCAGTACTTC.

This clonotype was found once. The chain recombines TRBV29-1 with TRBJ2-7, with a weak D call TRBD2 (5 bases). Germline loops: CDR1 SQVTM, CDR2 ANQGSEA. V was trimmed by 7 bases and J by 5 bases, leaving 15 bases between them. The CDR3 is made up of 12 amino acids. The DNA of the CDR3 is TGCAGCGGATTGTTAAGCGGAGACGAGCAGTACTTC. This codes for CSGLLSGDEQYF.

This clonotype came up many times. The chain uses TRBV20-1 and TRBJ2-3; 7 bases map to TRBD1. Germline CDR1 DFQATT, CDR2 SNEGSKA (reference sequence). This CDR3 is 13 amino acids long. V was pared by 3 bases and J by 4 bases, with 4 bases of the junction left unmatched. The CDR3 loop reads CSARDRRPDTQYF. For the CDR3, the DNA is TGCAGTGCTAGGGACAGGCGACCAGATACGCAGTATTTT.

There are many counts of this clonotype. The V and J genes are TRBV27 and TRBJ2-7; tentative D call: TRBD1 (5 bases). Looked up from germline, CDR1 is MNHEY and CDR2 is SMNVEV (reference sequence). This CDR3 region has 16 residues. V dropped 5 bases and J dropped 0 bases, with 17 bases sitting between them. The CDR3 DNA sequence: TGTGCCAGCAGTCGTCTGACAGAGTTATTCTCCTACGAGCAGTACTTC. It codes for CASSRLTELFSYEQYF.

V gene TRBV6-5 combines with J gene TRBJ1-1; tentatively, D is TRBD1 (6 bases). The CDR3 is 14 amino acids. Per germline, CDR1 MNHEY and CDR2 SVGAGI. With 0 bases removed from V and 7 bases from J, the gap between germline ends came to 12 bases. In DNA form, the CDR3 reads TGTGCCAGCAGTTACTCTTGGGAAGGGGGTGAAGCTTTCTTT. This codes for CASSYSWEGGEAFF.

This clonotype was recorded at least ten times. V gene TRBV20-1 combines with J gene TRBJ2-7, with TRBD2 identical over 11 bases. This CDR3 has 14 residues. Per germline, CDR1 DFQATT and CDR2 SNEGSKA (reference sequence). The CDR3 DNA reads TGCACGACTAGCGGGGTACCTCTGGCCTACGAGCAGTACTTC. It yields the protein CTTSGVPLAYEQYF.

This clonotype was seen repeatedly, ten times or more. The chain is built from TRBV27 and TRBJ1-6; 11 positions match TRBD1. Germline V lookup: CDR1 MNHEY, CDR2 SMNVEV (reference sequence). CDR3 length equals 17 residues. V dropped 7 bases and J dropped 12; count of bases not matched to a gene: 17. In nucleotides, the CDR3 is TGTGCCAGCAAAGGACAGGGGGCGGTTGATCGATACGGACCCCTCCACTTT. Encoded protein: CASKGQGAVDRYGPLHF.

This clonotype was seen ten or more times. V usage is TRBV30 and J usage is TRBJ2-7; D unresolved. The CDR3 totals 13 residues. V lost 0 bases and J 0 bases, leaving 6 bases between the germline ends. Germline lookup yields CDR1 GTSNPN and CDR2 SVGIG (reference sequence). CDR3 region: CAWSVGSSYEQYF. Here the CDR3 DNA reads TGTGCCTGGAGTGTAGGAAGCTCCTACGAGCAGTACTTC.

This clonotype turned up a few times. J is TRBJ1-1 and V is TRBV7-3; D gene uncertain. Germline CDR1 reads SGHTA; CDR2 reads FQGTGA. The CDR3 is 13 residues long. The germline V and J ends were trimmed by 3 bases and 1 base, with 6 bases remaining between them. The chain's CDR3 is CASSFEQNTEAFF. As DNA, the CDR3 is TGTGCCAGCAGCTTCGAACAGAACACTGAAGCTTTCTTT.

In DNA, the CDR3 is TGTGCCAGCAGCTTAGGTAGTCAGCCCCAGCATTTT. Its protein is CASSLGSQPQHF. The chain uses TRBV5-6 and TRBJ1-5; D call uncertain. This CDR3 region has 12 residues. Per the germline V gene, CDR1 is SGHDT and CDR2 is YYEEEE. Trimming cost V 2 bases and J 6 bases, with 6 bases left between them. Supplemented by reference TRBV5-6 and TRBJ1-5, the full variable domain reads DAGVTQSPTHLIKTRGQQVTLRCSPKSGHDTVSWYQQALGQGPQFIFQYYEEEERQRGNFPDRFSGHQFPNYSSELNVNALLLGDSALYLCASSLGSQPQHFGDGTRLSIL.

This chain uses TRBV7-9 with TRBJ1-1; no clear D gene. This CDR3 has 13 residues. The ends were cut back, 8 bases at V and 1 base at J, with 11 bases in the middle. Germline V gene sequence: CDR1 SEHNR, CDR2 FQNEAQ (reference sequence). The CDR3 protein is CASFRTANTEAFF. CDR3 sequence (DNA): TGTGCCAGCTTTAGGACGGCGAACACTGAAGCTTTCTTT.

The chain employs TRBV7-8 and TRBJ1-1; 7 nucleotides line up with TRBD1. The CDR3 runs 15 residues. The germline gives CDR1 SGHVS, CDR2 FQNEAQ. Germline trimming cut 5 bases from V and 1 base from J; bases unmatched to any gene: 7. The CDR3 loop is CASSHGQVGNTEAFF. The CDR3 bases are TGTGCCAGCAGCCATGGACAGGTTGGGAACACTGAAGCTTTCTTT. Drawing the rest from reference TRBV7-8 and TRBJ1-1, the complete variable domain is GAGVSQSPRYKVAKRGQDVALRCDPISGHVSLFWYQQALGQGPEFLTYFQNEAQLDKSGLPSDRFFAERPEGSVSTLKIQRTQQEDSAVYLCASSHGQVGNTEAFFGQGTRLTVV.

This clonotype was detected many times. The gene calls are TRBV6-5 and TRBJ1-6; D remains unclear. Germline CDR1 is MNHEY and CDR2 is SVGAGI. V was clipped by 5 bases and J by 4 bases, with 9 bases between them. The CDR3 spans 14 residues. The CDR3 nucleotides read TGTGCCAGCAGTCCGAGGGAGTATAATTCACCCCTCCACTTT. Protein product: CASSPREYNSPLHF.